This T cell receptor (beta chain) was recovered during a study of shared clonotypes between healthy human individuals. Profiled with immunoSEQ multiplex PCR; TCRdb holds only in-frame clones, not every one. The sample has about 2.3 million clones, approximately 93% seen once. Details on this clone: Antigen unknown.

Nashville, Tennessee was home to all donors, each a Caucasian adult. Study-wide findings and caveats: Non-shared clonotypes displayed generation probabilities falling below those of clonotypes present in all four donors.

Trimming removed 0 bases from V and 14 bases from J, with 13 bases in between. The length of the CDR3 is 12 residues. Germline V gene lookup returns CDR1 SGHRS and CDR2 YFSETQ. The origin of this receptor is a young man in good health. Some clones in this sample may be carry-over from other donors' samples. V usage is TRBV5-1 and J usage is TRBJ2-3, with a tentative D call TRBD1 (6 bases). The specimen was naive CD4+ T cells from PBMCs. Noted subset: CD45RA+ positively selected. The CDR3 nucleotides read TGCGCCAGCAGCTTGGCAGGGGTGGAGTGGTATTTT. Translating it yields CASSLAGVEWYF.